Below, one T cell receptor (beta chain) is given with its context. Its antigen is undetermined. Looked up from germline, CDR1 is SNHLY and CDR2 is FYNNEI. The CDR3 has 15 residues. Trimming pared 2 bases from V and 0 bases from J, leaving 10 bases between. TCR alpha and TCR beta cDNA libraries carrying sample barcodes and UMIs came from 5'RACE with constant-segment primers. TCRdb analysed the 5' RACE reads with MiXCR anew, one entry per CDR3 protein. The sample gives around 340,000 distinct CDR3 sequences, roughly 20% of which show up once; around 12% is in the top ten. The data stem from a study of T-cell memory formation after mild COVID-19. Study details: Largely donor-specific sequence clusters came from a couple of donors.

Study results and limitations: Contracting CD8+ clones were enriched in EMRA, CD4+ mainly in CM and EM. Clones from the second wave (peaking day 37) had unconfirmed SARS-CoV-2 specificity.

The chain employs TRBV2 and TRBJ2-5; perhaps TRBD1 as D (6 bases). Sequencing was performed on PBMCs or a T cell subset sorted from them (not recorded which). The receptor's source is an adult woman who had mild COVID-19 (a few samples of this study predate the infection). Cell type and time point are not known. As DNA, the CDR3 is TGTGCCAGCAGTGAAAGTAGGGGGAACCAAGAGACCCAGTACTTC. It is translated as CASSESRGNQETQYF.